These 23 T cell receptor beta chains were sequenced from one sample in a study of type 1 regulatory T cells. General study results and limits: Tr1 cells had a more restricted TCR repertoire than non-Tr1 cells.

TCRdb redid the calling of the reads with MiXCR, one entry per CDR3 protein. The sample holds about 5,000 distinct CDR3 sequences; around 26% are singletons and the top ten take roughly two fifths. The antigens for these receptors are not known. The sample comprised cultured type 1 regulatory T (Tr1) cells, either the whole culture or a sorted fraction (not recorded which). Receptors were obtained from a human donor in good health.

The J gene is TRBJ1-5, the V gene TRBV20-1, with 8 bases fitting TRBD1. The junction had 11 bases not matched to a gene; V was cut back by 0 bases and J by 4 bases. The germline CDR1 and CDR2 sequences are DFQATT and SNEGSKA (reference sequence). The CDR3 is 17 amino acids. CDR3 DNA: TGCAGTGCTAGAGAACAAAGGGGGCAGGGGGCAAATCAGCCCCAGCATTTT. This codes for CSAREQRGQGANQPQHF.

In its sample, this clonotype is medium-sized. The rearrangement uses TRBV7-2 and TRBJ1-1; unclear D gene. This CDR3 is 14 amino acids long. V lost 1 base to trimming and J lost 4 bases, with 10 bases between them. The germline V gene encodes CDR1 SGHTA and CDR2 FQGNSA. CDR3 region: CASSLGLTSTEAFF. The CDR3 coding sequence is TGTGCCAGCAGCTTAGGACTGACGAGCACTGAAGCTTTCTTT.

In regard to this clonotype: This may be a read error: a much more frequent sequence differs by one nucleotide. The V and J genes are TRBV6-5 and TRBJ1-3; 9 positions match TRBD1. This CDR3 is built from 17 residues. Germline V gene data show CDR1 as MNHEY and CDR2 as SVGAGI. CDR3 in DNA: TGTGCCAGCAATTACTCGAACAGGGGGCTGGCTGGAAACACCATATATTTT. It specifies CASNYSNRGLAGNTIYF.

The DNA of the CDR3 is TGTGCCAGCAGCTTAAGGGGGACTAGCGGGGGGGGAGAGACCCAGTACTTC. Translating it yields CASSLRGTSGGGETQYF. The chain employs TRBV7-2 and TRBJ2-5; 16 bases line up with TRBD2. The CDR3 contains 17 residues. The germline V gene encodes CDR1 SGHTA and CDR2 FQGNSA. The V and J ends lost 2 bases and 4 bases, in that order; junction bases with no gene match: 4.

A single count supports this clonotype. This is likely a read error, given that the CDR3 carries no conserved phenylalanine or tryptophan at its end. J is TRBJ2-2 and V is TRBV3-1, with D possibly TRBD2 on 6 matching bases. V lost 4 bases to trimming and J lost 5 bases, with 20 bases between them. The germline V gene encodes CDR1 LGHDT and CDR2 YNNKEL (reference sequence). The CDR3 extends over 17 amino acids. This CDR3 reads CASSLYLTRGRTGELFL. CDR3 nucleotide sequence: TGTGCCAGCAGCCTCTACTTAACGCGGGGAAGGACCGGGGAGCTGTTTTTG.

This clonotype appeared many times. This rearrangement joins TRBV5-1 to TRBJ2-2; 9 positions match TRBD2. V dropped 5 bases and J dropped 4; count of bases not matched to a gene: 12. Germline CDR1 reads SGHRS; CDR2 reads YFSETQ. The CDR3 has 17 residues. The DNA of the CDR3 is TGCGCCAGCAGGCCCGGCGAAGGACTAGCGTTCACCGGGGAGCTGTTTTTT. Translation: CASRPGEGLAFTGELFF. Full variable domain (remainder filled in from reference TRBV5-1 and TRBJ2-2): KAGVTQTPRYLIKTRGQQVTLSCSPISGHRSVSWYQQTPGQGLQFLFEYFSETQRNKGNFPGRFSGRQFSNSRSEMNVSTLELGDSALYLCASRPGEGLAFTGELFFGEGSRLTVL.

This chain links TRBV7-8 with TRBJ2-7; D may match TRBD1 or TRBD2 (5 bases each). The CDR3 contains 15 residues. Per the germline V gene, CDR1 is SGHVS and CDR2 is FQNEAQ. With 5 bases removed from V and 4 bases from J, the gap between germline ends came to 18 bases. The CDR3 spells CASSLNRDGTYEQYF. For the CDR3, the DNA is TGTGCCAGCAGCCTCAACCGGGACGGAACATACGAGCAGTACTTC.

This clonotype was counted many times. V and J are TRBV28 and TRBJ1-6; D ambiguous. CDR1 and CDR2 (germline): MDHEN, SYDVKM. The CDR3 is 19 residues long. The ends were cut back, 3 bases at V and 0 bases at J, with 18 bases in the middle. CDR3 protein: CASSFGRRTASSYNSPLHF. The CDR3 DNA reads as TGTGCCAGCAGTTTTGGGCGACGGACCGCGAGCTCCTATAATTCACCCCTCCACTTT.

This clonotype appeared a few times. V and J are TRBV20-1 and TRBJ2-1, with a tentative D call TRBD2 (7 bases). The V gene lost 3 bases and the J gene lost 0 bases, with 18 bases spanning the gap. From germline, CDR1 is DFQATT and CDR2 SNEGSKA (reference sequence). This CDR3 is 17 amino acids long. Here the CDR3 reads CSARSTGRGSSYNEQFF. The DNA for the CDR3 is TGCAGTGCTAGGTCTACAGGGAGGGGAAGCTCCTACAATGAGCAGTTCTTC.

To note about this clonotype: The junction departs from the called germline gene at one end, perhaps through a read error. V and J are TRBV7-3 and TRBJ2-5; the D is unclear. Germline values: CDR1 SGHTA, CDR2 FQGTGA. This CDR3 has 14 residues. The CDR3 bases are TGTGCCAGCGGCTTAGGTGGCGGATCGGAGACCCAATACTTC. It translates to CASGLGGGSETQYF. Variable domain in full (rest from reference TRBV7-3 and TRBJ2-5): GAGVSQTPSNKVTEKGKYVELRCDPISGHTALYWYRQSLGQGPEFLIYFQGTGAADDSGLPNDRFFAVRPEGSVSTLKIQRTERGDSAVYLCASGLGGGSETQYFGPGTRLLVL.

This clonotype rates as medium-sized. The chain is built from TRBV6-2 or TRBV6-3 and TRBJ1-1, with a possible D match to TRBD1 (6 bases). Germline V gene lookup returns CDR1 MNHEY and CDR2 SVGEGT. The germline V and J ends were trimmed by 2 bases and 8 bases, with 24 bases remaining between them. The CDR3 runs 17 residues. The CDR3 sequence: CASSYGGQTKLKSEAFF. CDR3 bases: TGTGCCAGCAGTTACGGGGGACAAACTAAATTGAAATCCGAAGCTTTCTTT.

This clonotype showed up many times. DNA for the CDR3: TGTGCCACCAGTGACACGGGACAGCCTAATCAGCCCCAGCATTTT. Translating gives CATSDTGQPNQPQHF. V gene TRBV24-1 combines with J gene TRBJ1-5, with 7 positions matching TRBD1. The length of the CDR3 is 15 residues. V shed 4 bases, J shed 4 bases, and the junction held 6 bases outside the gene matches. The V gene's germline CDR1 is KGHDR and CDR2 SFDVKD.

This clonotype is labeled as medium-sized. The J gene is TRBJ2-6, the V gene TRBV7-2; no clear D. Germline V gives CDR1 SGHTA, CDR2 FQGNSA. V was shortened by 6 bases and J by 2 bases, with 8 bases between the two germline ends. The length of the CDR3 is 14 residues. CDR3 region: CASRADAGANVLTF. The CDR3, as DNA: TGTGCCAGCAGGGCCGATGCTGGGGCCAACGTCCTGACTTTC.

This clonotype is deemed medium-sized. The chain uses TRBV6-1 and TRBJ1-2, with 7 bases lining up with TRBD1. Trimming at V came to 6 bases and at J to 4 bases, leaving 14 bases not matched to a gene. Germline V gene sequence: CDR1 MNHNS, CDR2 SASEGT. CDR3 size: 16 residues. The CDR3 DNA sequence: TGTGCCAGCAGCGTAGGGACAGCCTCCATCCTCTATGGCTACACCTTC. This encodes CASSVGTASILYGYTF.

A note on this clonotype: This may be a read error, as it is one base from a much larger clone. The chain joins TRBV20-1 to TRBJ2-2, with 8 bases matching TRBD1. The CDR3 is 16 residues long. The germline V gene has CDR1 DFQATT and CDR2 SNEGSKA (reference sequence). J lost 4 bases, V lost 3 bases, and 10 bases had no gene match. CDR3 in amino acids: CSASRTGQRVTGELFF. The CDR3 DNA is TGCAGTGCTAGCAGGACAGGGCAAAGAGTCACCGGGGAGCTGTTTTTT.

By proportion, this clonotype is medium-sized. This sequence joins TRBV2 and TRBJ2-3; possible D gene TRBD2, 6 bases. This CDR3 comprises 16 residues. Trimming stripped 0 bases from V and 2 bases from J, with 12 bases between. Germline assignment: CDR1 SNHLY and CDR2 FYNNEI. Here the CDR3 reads CASSEARRGDTDTQYF. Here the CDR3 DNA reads TGTGCCAGCAGTGAAGCGAGGCGGGGAGACACAGATACGCAGTATTTT.

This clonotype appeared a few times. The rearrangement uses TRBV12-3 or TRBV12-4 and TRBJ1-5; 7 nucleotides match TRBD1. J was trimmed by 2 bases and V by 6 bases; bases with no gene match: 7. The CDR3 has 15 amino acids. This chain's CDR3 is CASSDRVGGNQPQHF. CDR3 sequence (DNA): TGTGCCAGCAGCGACAGGGTTGGGGGCAATCAGCCCCAGCATTTT.

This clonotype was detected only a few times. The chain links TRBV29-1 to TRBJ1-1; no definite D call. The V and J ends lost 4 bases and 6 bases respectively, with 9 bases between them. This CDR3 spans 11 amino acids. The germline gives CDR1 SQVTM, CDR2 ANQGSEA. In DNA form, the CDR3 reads TGCAGCGTTGCGGGGTTAGCTGAAGCTTTCTTT. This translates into CSVAGLAEAFF.

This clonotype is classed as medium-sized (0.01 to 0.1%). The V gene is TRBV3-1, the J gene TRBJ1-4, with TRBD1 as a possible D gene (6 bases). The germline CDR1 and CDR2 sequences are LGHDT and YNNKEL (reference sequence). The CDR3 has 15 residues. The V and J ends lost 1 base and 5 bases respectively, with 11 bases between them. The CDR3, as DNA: TGTGCCAGCAGCCAAGCAGGGGCCGGGAATGAAAAACTGTTTTTT. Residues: CASSQAGAGNEKLFF.

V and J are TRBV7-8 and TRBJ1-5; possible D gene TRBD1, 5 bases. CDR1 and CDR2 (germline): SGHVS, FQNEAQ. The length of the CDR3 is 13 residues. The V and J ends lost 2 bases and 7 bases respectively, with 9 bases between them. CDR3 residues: CASSLFGGQPQHF. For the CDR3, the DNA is TGTGCCAGCAGCTTATTTGGGGGGCAGCCCCAGCATTTT.

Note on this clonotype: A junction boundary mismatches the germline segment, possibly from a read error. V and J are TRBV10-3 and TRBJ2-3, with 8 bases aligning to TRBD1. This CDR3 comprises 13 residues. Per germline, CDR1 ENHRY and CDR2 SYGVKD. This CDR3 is CAISLTGTGTQYF. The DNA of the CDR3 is TGTGCCATCAGCCTTACAGGGACAGGTACGCAGTATTTT.

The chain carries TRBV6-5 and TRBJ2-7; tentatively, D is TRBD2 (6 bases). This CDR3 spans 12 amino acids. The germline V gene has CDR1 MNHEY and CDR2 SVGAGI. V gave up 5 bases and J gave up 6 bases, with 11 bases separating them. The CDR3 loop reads CASSGTWGEQYF. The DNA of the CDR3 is TGTGCCAGCAGTGGGACTTGGGGCGAGCAGTACTTC.

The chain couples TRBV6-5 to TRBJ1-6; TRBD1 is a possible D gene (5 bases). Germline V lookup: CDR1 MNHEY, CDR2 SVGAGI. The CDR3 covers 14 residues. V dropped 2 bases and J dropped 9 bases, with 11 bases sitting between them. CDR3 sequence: CASSYDSVRSPLHF. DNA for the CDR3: TGTGCCAGCAGTTACGACAGTGTGCGTTCACCCCTCCACTTT.